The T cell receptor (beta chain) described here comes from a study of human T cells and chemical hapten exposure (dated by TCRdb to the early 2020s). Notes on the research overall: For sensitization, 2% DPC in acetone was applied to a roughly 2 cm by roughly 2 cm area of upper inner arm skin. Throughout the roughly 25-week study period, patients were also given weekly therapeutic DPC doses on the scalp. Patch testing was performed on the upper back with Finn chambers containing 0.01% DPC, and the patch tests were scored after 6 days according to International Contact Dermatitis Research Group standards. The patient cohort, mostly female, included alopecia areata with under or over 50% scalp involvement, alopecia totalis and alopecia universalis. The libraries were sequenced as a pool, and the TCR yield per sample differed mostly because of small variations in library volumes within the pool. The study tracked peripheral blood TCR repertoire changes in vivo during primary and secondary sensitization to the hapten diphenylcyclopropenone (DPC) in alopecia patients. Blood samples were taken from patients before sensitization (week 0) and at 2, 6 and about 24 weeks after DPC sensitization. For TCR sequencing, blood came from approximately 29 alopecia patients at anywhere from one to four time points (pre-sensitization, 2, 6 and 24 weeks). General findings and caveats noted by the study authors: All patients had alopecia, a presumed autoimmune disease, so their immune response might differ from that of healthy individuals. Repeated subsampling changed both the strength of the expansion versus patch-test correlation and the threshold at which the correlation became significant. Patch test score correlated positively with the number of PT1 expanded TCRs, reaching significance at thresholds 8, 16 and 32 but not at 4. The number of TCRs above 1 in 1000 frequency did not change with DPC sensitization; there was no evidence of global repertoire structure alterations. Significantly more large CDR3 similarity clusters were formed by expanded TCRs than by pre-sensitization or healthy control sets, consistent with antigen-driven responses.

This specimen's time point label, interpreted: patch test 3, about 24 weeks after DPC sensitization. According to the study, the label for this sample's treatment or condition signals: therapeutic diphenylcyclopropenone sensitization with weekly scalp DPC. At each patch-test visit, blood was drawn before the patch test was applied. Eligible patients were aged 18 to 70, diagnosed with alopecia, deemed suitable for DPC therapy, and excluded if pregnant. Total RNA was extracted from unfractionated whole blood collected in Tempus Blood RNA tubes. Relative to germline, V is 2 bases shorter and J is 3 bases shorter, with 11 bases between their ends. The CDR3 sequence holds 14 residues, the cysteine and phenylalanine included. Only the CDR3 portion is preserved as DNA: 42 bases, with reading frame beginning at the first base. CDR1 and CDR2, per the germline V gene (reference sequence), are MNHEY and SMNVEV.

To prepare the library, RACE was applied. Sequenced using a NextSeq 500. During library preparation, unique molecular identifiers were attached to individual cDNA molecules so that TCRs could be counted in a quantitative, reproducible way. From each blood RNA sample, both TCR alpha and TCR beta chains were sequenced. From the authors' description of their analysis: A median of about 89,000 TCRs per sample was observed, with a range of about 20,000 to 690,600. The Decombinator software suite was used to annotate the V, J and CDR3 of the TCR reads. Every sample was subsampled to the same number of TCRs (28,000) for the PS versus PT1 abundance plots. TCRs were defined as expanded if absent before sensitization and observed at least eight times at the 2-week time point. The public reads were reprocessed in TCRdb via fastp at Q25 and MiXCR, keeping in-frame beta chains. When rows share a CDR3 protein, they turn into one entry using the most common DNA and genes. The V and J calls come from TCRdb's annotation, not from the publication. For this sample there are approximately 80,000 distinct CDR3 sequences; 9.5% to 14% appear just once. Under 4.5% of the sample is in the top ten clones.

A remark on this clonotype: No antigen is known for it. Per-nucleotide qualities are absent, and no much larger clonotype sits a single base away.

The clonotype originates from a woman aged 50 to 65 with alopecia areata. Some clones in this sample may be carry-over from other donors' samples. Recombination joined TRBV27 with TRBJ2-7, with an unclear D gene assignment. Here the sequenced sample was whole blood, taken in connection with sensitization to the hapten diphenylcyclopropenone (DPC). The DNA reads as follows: TGTGCCAGCAGTTTAACGACTCAGAGCTACGAGCAGTACTTC. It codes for CASSLTTQSYEQYF.